The TCR beta chain under discussion was sequenced for a study of T cells in Graves' hyperthyroidism and ophthalmopathy. As for the study in general: Once the initial diagnosis was made, peripheral blood was obtained before any treatment.

Template material for amplifying TCR beta CDR3 regions consisted of RNA transcripts. HTBI primers were the set used in a first-round RT-PCR of the TCR CDR3. TCRdb used MiXCR to reprocess the multiplex PCR reads, holding one entry per CDR3 protein. The sample records about 250,000 distinct CDR3 sequences, about 25% being singletons. Notes on the study in general: Most thyroid clonotypes expanded above 0.001 appeared in blood too.

Ophthalmopathy cases met thresholds of Clinical Activity Score at least 3, NOSPECS grade at least 4 and duration under 3 months. Diagnostic assessment was based on clinical symptoms, serum thyroxine and TRAb, thyroid ultrasound and orbital computed tomography. The CDR3 has 19 residues. CDR1 is MNHNS and CDR2 is SASEGT in the germline V gene. V lost 2 bases and J 0 bases, leaving 19 bases between the germline ends. This clonotype was recorded many times. The antigen remains unidentified. This TCR was recovered from a middle-aged woman with Graves' ophthalmopathy. The sample comprised blood. This chain connects TRBV6-1 to TRBJ2-2, with D maybe TRBD2 (8 bases). CDR3 nucleotide sequence: TGTGCCAGCAGTGAATGGGGCAGGGGGACTAGGACGAACACCGGGGAGCTGTTTTTT. Amino acids: CASSEWGRGTRTNTGELFF.